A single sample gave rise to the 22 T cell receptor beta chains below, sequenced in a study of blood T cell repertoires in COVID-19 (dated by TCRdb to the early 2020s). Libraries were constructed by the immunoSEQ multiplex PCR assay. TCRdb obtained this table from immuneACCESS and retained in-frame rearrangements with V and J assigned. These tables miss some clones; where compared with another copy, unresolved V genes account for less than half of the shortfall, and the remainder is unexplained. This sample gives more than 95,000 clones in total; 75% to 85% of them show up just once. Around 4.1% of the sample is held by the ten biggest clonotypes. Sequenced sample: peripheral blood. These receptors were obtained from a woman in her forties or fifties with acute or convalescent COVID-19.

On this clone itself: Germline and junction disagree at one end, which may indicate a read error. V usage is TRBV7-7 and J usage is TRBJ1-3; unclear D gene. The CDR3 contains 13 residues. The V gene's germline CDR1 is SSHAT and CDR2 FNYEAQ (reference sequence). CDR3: CASSLSTGNTIYF. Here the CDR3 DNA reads TGTGCTAGCAGCCTAAGTACTGGAAACACCATATATTTT.

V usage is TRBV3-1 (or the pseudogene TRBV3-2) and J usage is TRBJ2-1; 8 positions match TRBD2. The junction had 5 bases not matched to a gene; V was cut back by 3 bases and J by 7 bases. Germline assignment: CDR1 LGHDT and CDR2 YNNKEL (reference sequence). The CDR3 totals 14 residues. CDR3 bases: TGTGCCAGCAGCCAGCAGCGGGGGTGGAATGAGCAGTTCTTC. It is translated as CASSQQRGWNEQFF.

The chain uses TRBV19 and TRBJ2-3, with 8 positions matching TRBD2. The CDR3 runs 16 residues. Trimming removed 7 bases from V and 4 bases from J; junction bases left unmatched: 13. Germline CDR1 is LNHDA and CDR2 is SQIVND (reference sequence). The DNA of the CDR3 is TGTGCCAGTATTCCCCGGGGGGGGGCAATGTCAGATACGCAGTATTTT. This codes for CASIPRGGAMSDTQYF.

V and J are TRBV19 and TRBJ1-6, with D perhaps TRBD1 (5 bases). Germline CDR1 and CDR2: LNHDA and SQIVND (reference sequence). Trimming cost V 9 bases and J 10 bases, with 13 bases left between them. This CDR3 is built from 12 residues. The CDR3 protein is CASRDVESPLHF. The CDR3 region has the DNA TGTGCCAGCAGGGATGTGGAATCACCCCTCCACTTT.

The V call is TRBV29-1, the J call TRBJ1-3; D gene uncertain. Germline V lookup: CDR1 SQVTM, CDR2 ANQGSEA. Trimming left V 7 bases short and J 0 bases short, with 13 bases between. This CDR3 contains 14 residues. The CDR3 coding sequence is TGCAGCGGCAGGATTATTTTCTCTGGAAACACCATATATTTT. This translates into CSGRIIFSGNTIYF.

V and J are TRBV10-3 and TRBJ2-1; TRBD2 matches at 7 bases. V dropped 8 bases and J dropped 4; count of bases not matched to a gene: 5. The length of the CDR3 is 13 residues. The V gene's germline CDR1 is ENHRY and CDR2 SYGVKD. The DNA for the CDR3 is TGTGCCATCTCGGGAGGTCAATACAATGAGCAGTTCTTC. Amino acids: CAISGGQYNEQFF.

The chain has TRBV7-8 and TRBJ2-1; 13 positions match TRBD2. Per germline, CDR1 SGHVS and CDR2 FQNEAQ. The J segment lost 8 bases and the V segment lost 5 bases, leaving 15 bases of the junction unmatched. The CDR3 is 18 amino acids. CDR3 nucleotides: TGTGCCAGCAGCCCTTCTGCCCGGACTAGCGGGAGAGGGTATGAGCAGTTCTTC. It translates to CASSPSARTSGRGYEQFF.

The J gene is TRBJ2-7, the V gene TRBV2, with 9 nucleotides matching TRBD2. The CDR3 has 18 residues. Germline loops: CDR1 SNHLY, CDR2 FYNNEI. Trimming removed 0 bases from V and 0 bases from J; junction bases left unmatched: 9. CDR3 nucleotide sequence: TGTGCCAGCAGTGAAGCTGTTGGACTAGCGCATAACTCCTACGAGCAGTACTTC. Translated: CASSEAVGLAHNSYEQYF.

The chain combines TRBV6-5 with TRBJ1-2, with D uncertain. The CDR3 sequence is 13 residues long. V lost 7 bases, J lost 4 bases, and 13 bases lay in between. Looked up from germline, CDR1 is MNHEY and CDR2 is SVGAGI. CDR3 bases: TGTGCCAGCATCTTCGGGATAGCCTATGGCTACACCTTC. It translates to CASIFGIAYGYTF.

CDR3 DNA sequence: TGTGCCAGCAGCTTAGCAGATAACTATGGCTACACCTTC. Amino acids: CASSLADNYGYTF. The V call is TRBV11-2, the J call TRBJ1-2, with no clear D. CDR1 and CDR2 (germline): SGHAT, FQNNGV. This CDR3 is 13 amino acids long. V was trimmed by 1 base and J by 1 base, leaving 4 bases between them.

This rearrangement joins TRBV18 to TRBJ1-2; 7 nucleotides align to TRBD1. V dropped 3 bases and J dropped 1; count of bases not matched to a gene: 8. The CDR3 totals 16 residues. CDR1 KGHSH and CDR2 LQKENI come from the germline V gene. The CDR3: CASSPTGWKNNYGYTF. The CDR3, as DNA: TGTGCCAGCTCACCGACAGGGTGGAAAAATAACTATGGCTACACCTTC.

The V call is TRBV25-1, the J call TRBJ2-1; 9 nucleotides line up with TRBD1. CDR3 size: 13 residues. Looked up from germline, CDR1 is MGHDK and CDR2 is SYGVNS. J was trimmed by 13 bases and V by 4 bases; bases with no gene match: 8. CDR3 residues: CASSVGDRVYQFF. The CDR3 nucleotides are TGTGCCAGCAGTGTAGGGGACAGGGTGTATCAGTTCTTC.

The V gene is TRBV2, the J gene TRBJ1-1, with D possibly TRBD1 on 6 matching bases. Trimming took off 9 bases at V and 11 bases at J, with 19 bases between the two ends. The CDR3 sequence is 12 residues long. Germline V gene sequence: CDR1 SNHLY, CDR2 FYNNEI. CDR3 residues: CASQQGAQRAFF. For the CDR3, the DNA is TGTGCCAGTCAACAGGGTGCCCAGAGGGCTTTCTTT.

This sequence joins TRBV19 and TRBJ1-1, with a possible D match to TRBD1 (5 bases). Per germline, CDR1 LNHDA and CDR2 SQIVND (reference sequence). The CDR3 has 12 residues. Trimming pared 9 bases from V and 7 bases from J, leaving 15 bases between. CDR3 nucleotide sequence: TGTGCCAGCGTGGGGGGATTGTTTGAAGCTTTCTTT. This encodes CASVGGLFEAFF.

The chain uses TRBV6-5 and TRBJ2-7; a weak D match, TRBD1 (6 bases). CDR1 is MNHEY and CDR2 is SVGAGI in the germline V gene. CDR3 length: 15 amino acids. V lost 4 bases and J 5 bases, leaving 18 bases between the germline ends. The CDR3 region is CASSSTGHWSNEQYF. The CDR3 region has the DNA TGTGCCAGCAGTTCAACGGGACACTGGTCTAACGAGCAGTACTTC.

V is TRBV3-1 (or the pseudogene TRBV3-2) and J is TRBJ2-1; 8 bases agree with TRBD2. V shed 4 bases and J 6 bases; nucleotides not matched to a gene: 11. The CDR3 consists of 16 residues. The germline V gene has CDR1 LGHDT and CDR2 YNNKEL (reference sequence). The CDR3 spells CASSRSGTSLSNEQFF. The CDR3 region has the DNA TGTGCCAGCAGCCGCTCCGGGACTAGTTTAAGCAATGAGCAGTTCTTC.

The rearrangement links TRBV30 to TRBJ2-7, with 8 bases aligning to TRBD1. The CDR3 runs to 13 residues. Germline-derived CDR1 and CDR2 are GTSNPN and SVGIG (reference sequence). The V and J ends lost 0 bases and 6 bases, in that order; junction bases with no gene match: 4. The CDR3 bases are TGTGCCTGGAGTGTGGACAGGGTAGGCGAGCAGTACTTC. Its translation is CAWSVDRVGEQYF.

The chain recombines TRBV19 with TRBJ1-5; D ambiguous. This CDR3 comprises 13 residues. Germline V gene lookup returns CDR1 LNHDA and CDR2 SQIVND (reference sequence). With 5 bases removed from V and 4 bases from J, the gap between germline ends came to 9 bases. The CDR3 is CASSAVINQPQHF. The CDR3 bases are TGTGCCAGTAGTGCGGTCATTAATCAGCCCCAGCATTTT.

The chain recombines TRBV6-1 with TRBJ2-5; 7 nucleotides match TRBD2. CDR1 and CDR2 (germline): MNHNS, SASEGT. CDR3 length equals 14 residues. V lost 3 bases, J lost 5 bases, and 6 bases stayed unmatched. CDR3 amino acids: CASSEWGRDETQYF. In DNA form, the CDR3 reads TGTGCCAGCAGTGAGTGGGGGAGGGATGAGACCCAGTACTTC.

DNA of the CDR3: TGTGCCAGCAGCTTAGAGTCAGGGGTGGCCAATCAGCCCCAGCATTTT. It specifies CASSLESGVANQPQHF. The genes are TRBV7-9 and TRBJ1-5, with D possibly TRBD1 on 6 matching bases. Trimming removed 1 base at V and 3 bases at J, with 13 bases between. Germline V CDR1 and CDR2: SEHNR, FQNEAQ (reference sequence). This CDR3 contains 16 residues.

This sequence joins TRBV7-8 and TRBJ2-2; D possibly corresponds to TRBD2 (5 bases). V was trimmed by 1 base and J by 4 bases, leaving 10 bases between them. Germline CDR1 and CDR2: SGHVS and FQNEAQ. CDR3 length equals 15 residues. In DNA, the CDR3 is TGTGCCAGCAGCTTAGACGGACTGATCACCGGGGAGCTGTTTTTT. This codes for CASSLDGLITGELFF.

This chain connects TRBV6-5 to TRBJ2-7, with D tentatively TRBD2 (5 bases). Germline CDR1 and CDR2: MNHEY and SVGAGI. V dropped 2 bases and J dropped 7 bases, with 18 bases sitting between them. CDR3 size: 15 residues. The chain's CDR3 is CASSYQVGVGVEQYF. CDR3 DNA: TGTGCCAGCAGTTACCAAGTTGGGGTGGGAGTTGAGCAGTACTTC.